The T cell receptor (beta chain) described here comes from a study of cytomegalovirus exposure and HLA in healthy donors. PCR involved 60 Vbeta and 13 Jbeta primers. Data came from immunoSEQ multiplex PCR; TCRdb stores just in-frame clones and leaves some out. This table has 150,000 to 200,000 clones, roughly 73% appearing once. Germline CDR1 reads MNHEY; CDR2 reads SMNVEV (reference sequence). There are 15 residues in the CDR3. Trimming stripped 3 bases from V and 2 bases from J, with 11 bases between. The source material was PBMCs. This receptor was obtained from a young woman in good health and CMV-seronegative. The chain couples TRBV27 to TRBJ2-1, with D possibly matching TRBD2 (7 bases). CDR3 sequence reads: CASSFSRGPYNEQFF. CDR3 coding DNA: TGTGCCAGCAGTTTCTCGCGGGGGCCCTACAATGAGCAGTTCTTC.